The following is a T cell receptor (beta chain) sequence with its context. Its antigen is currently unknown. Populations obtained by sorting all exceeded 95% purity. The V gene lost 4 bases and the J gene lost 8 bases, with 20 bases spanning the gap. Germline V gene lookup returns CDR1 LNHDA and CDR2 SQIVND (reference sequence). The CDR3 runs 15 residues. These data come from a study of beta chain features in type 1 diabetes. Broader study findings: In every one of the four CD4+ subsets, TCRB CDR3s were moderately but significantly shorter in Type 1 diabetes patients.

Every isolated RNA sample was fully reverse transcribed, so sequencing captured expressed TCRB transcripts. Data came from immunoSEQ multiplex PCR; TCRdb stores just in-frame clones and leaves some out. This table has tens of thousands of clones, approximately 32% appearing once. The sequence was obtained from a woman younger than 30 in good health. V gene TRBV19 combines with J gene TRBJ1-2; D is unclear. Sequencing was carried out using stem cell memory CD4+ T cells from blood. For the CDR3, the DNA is TGTGCCAGTAGTAACCCGTCGGGTCGCGCCTCAGGCTACACCTTC. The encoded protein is CASSNPSGRASGYTF.